These 32 T cell receptor beta chains share one sample of origin, sequenced in a study of T-cell memory formation after mild COVID-19. TCRdb independently ran MiXCR on the 5' RACE reads; one entry per CDR3 protein. This sample yields 89,000 or so distinct CDR3 sequences, of which about 13% are seen a single time; 41% belongs to the top ten. Material for sequencing was PBMCs or a T cell subset sorted from them (not recorded which). These receptors all come from a man aged 18 to 35 who had mild COVID-19 (a few samples of this study predate the infection). Cell type and time point are not known.

This clonotype was observed a handful of times. This chain joins TRBV7-9 and TRBJ2-5; a possible D gene is TRBD2 (5 bases). V dropped 0 bases and J dropped 5 bases, with 7 bases sitting between them. Germline V gene data show CDR1 as SEHNR and CDR2 as FQNEAQ (reference sequence). CDR3 size: 13 residues. This CDR3 is CASSLAREETQYF. The CDR3 region has the DNA TGTGCCAGCAGCTTAGCAAGGGAGGAGACCCAGTACTTC.

This clonotype was observed a few times. The chain couples TRBV5-1 to TRBJ1-4; D uncertain. The V and J ends lost 4 bases and 5 bases respectively, with 12 bases between them. Per germline, CDR1 SGHRS and CDR2 YFSETQ. The CDR3 totals 14 residues. The CDR3 loop reads CASSPQTPNEKLFF. As DNA, the CDR3 is TGCGCCAGCAGCCCGCAGACACCGAATGAAAAACTGTTTTTT. Full variable domain (rest looked up from reference TRBV5-1 and TRBJ1-4): KAGVTQTPRYLIKTRGQQVTLSCSPISGHRSVSWYQQTPGQGLQFLFEYFSETQRNKGNFPGRFSGRQFSNSRSEMNVSTLELGDSALYLCASSPQTPNEKLFFGSGTQLSVL.

This clonotype was counted between two and nine times. The rearrangement links TRBV29-1 to TRBJ2-3, with D tentatively TRBD2 (5 bases). Germline assignment: CDR1 SQVTM and CDR2 ANQGSEA. CDR3 length equals 14 residues. Between the trimmed V and J ends, which lost 0 bases and 2 bases, there was a span of 9 bases. CDR3 DNA: TGCAGCGTTGAAGAGGCGGACTTCACAGATACGCAGTATTTT. This gives the protein CSVEEADFTDTQYF.

The chain carries TRBV18 and TRBJ2-7, with TRBD1 matching over 10 bases. Germline V gene data show CDR1 as KGHSH and CDR2 as LQKENI. The CDR3 contains 14 residues. V was clipped by 5 bases and J by 6 bases; unmatched bases: 7. The CDR3 here is CASSGDRGPVEQYV. CDR3 nucleotides: TGTGCCAGCTCAGGAGACAGGGGGCCGGTCGAGCAGTACGTC.

This clonotype was seen only a few times. The chain recombines TRBV5-1 with TRBJ2-2; a weak D match, TRBD2 (6 bases). This CDR3 has 15 amino acids. V was trimmed by 6 bases and J by 1 base, leaving 13 bases between them. The germline CDR1 and CDR2 sequences are SGHRS and YFSETQ. As DNA, the CDR3 is TGCGCCAGCACCCCGGGGGACCAGAACACCGGGGAGCTGTTTTTT. Its translation: CASTPGDQNTGELFF.

V gene TRBV4-1 combines with J gene TRBJ1-1, with D unclear. CDR3 length equals 12 residues. V lost 1 base, J lost 9 bases, and 9 bases lay in between. Germline V CDR1 and CDR2: MGHRA, YSYEKL. CDR3 sequence (DNA): TGCGCCAGCAGCCAAGGCCTGGCTAAAGCTTTCTTT. Protein: CASSQGLAKAFF.

V gene TRBV7-2 combines with J gene TRBJ1-3; no definite D call. The CDR3 length is 15 residues. V lost 8 bases and J lost 2, with 16 bases in between. Germline CDR1 and CDR2: SGHTA and FQGNSA. DNA for the CDR3: TGTGCCAGCGGTCCAGGAGCGGGCGCTGGAAACACCATATATTTT. Its translation: CASGPGAGAGNTIYF.

The chain employs TRBV4-2 and TRBJ2-7; 10 positions agree with TRBD1. V lost 4 bases to trimming and J lost 5 bases; unmatched junction nucleotides: 11. The CDR3 has 16 amino acids. CDR1 LGHNA and CDR2 YNFKEQ come from the germline V gene. The CDR3 nucleotides read TGTGCCAGCAGCCCTTCACCGGGACAGGGGTTGGACGAGCAGTACTTC. It yields the protein CASSPSPGQGLDEQYF.

V usage is TRBV4-2 and J usage is TRBJ1-2, with D perhaps matching TRBD1 (5 bases). Trimming left V 2 bases short and J 1 base short, with 20 bases between. CDR3 length: 18 amino acids. Germline CDR1 reads LGHNA; CDR2 reads YNFKEQ. The CDR3 bases are TGTGCCAGCAGCCAAATGTGGGGCGATAGGGGTCTTAACTATGGCTACACCTTC. As protein: CASSQMWGDRGLNYGYTF.

This clonotype appeared a few times. The V call is TRBV30, the J call TRBJ1-1, with a tentative D call TRBD1 (6 bases). The CDR3 spans 13 residues. Germline lookup yields CDR1 GTSNPN and CDR2 SVGIG (reference sequence). Trimming took 4 bases from V and 7 from J, leaving 16 bases between them. For the CDR3, the DNA is TGTGCCTGGACGGCAGGGGCAACGAATGAAGCTTTCTTT. Amino acids: CAWTAGATNEAFF.

This clonotype has only a few counts. The chain has TRBV7-9 and TRBJ2-1; unclear D gene. V was shortened by 1 base and J by 0 bases, with 4 bases between the two germline ends. The CDR3 spans 14 residues. The germline V gene encodes CDR1 SEHNR and CDR2 FQNEAQ (reference sequence). CDR3 sequence: CASSLDSSYNEQFF. CDR3 nucleotides: TGTGCCAGCAGCTTAGACTCCTCCTACAATGAGCAGTTCTTC.

This clonotype was recorded a few times. The chain is built from TRBV7-4 and TRBJ2-7; a weak D match, TRBD2 (5 bases). Germline CDR1 and CDR2: SGHVT and SQSDAQ. This CDR3 region has 14 residues. V was clipped by 1 base and J by 3 bases, with 10 bases between them. CDR3 DNA: TGTGCCAGCAGCTTAGGCGGGTGTCTCTACGAGCAGTACGTC. Its protein is CASSLGGCLYEQYV.

This clonotype was observed a few times. The chain combines TRBV20-1 with TRBJ2-1; tentatively, D is TRBD1 (6 bases). The ends were cut back, 4 bases at V and 4 bases at J, with 11 bases in the middle. CDR1 and CDR2 from the germline V gene are DFQATT and SNEGSKA (reference sequence). This CDR3 comprises 13 residues. The CDR3 nucleotides are TGCAGTGCTATACAGGGAAATTACAATGAGCAGTTCTTC. This codes for CSAIQGNYNEQFF.

This clonotype was counted a few times. J is TRBJ2-3 and V is TRBV7-6, with 7 bases that match TRBD2. V trimming: 5 bases; J trimming: 0 bases; junction bases outside the gene matches: 5. The CDR3 is made up of 15 amino acids. The V gene's germline CDR1 is SGHVS and CDR2 FNYEAQ. CDR3 nucleotide sequence: TGTGCCAGCAGCATGGCGGGGGATAGCACAGATACGCAGTATTTT. Translated: CASSMAGDSTDTQYF.

This clonotype was seen more than once but under ten times. The chain employs TRBV6-1 and TRBJ1-5, with D uncertain. The CDR3 extends over 18 amino acids. Trimming left V 5 bases short and J 5 bases short, with 25 bases between. Germline-derived CDR1 and CDR2 are MNHNS and SASEGT. The CDR3 loop reads CASSNRPMHESGDQPQHF. CDR3 sequence (DNA): TGTGCCAGCAGTAACCGTCCGATGCATGAATCCGGGGATCAGCCCCAGCATTTT.

This chain's CDR3 is CASSSLNQPQHF. The DNA of the CDR3 is TGTGCCAGCAGCTCTCTCAATCAGCCCCAGCATTTT. This chain uses TRBV7-9 with TRBJ1-5; D not certain. Germline CDR1 SEHNR, CDR2 FQNEAQ (reference sequence). Trimming removed 4 bases at V and 3 bases at J, with 4 bases between. CDR3 size: 12 residues. The full variable domain, with the rest looked up from reference TRBV7-9 and TRBJ1-5, is DTGVSQNPRHKITKRGQNVTFRCDPISEHNRLYWYRQTLGQGPEFLTYFQNEAQLEKSRLLSDRFSAERPKGSFSTLEIQRTEQGDSAMYLCASSSLNQPQHFGDGTRLSIL.

This rearrangement joins TRBV3-1 to TRBJ2-2, with 9 bases lining up with TRBD1. The CDR3 spans 18 residues. The germline gives CDR1 LGHDT, CDR2 YNNKEL (reference sequence). Losses at the gene ends were 1 base for V and 4 bases for J; bases not matched to a gene: 10. CDR3 protein: CASSQGAGTGRITGELFF. CDR3 nucleotide sequence: TGTGCCAGCAGCCAAGGTGCCGGGACAGGGCGGATCACCGGGGAGCTGTTTTTT. Full variable domain (outside the CDR3, taken from reference TRBV3-1 and TRBJ2-2): DTAVSQTPKYLVTQMGNDKSIKCEQNLGHDTMYWYKQDSKKFLKIMFSYNNKELIINETVPNRFSPKSPDKAHLNLHINSLELGDSAVYFCASSQGAGTGRITGELFFGEGSRLTVL.

This clonotype has only a few counts. V is TRBV27 and J is TRBJ1-5; the match to TRBD1 covers 7 bases. CDR1 MNHEY and CDR2 SMNVEV come from the germline V gene (reference sequence). Trimming removed 5 bases from V and 2 bases from J; junction bases left unmatched: 3. The CDR3 covers 14 residues. CDR3 sequence (DNA): TGTGCCAGCAGTGGAACAGGGGGCAATCAGCCCCAGCATTTT. Translation gives CASSGTGGNQPQHF.

This clonotype has just a few counts. The rearrangement uses TRBV6-5 and TRBJ1-5; D is ambiguous. V shed 6 bases and J shed 0 bases, with 12 bases lying between them. The CDR3 is made up of 15 amino acids. Germline-derived CDR1 and CDR2 are MNHEY and SVGAGI. CDR3 protein: CASRKAGNSNQPQHF. CDR3 in DNA: TGTGCCAGCAGAAAAGCGGGAAATAGCAATCAGCCCCAGCATTTT.

The genes are TRBV6-6 and TRBJ1-1; the match to TRBD1 covers 9 bases. The CDR3 loop spans 13 amino acids. Germline assignment: CDR1 MNHNY and CDR2 SVGAGI (reference sequence). Trimming cost V 7 bases and J 5 bases; bases outside gene matches: 5. The CDR3, as DNA: TGTGCCAGCATCCTACAGGGGGCAACTGAAGCTTTCTTT. As protein: CASILQGATEAFF.

This clonotype was counted only a few times. The chain carries TRBV9 and TRBJ2-1, with D maybe TRBD2 (7 bases). The CDR3 is 16 residues long. Germline CDR1 reads SGDLS; CDR2 reads YYNGEE. The V and J ends lost 0 bases and 2 bases respectively, with 12 bases between them. The CDR3 here is CASSVGGGPAYNEQFF. The CDR3 region has the DNA TGTGCCAGCAGCGTAGGGGGGGGGCCCGCCTACAATGAGCAGTTCTTC.

J is TRBJ2-1 and V is TRBV7-9; 10 positions agree with TRBD2. CDR1 and CDR2 from the germline V gene are SEHNR and FQNEAQ (reference sequence). V lost 5 bases and J lost 0; bases outside the gene matches: 10. This CDR3 has 18 amino acids. DNA of the CDR3: TGTGCCAGCAGCCGGCTAGCGGGGGTCAAGAGCTCCTACAATGAGCAGTTCTTC. It specifies CASSRLAGVKSSYNEQFF.

This clonotype was seen a few times. This rearrangement joins TRBV7-9 to TRBJ1-1; 8 bases are shared with TRBD1. The CDR3 consists of 15 residues. CDR1 and CDR2 from the germline V gene are SEHNR and FQNEAQ (reference sequence). The trim removed 4 bases at V and 3 bases at J, leaving 7 bases unmatched. CDR3 nucleotide sequence: TGTGCCAGCAGCTCAACTGACAGGGGTGACACTGAAGCTTTCTTT. Amino acids: CASSSTDRGDTEAFF.

This clonotype has ten or more counts. The gene calls are TRBV20-1 and TRBJ1-1; tentatively, D is TRBD1 (6 bases). This CDR3 is built from 14 residues. CDR1 DFQATT and CDR2 SNEGSKA come from the germline V gene (reference sequence). Trimming left V 0 bases short and J 3 bases short, with 11 bases between. The CDR3 is CSARDGDTYTEAFF. Written as DNA, the CDR3 is TGCAGTGCTAGAGATGGGGACACATACACTGAAGCTTTCTTT.

This chain uses TRBV6-5 with TRBJ2-1; no clear D. V gave up 6 bases and J gave up 5 bases, with 8 bases separating them. The CDR3 spans 12 residues. Germline loops: CDR1 MNHEY, CDR2 SVGAGI. The CDR3 region is CASRLVDNEQFF. CDR3 coding DNA: TGTGCCAGCAGGCTGGTCGACAATGAGCAGTTCTTC.

The chain employs TRBV27 and TRBJ1-6; a weak D match, TRBD1 (6 bases). The CDR3 is made up of 14 amino acids. Per the germline V gene, CDR1 is MNHEY and CDR2 is SMNVEV (reference sequence). The V gene lost 3 bases and the J gene lost 9 bases, with 12 bases spanning the gap. In DNA form, the CDR3 reads TGTGCCAGCAGTTTGACAGGCTGGATTTCACCCCTCCACTTT. It encodes CASSLTGWISPLHF.

The gene calls are TRBV7-2 and TRBJ2-5; D not resolved. The V gene's germline CDR1 is SGHTA and CDR2 FQGNSA. Trimming left V 2 bases short and J 11 bases short, with 9 bases between. The CDR3 spans 11 residues. The CDR3 DNA reads TGTGCCAGCAGCTTACTACAGTTTCAGTACTTC. Translation: CASSLLQFQYF. The variable domain in full, completed from reference TRBV7-2 and TRBJ2-5, reads GAGVSQSPSNKVTEKGKDVELRCDPISGHTALYWYRQSLGQGLEFLIYFQGNSAPDKSGLPSDRFSAERTGGSVSTLTIQRTQQEDSAVYLCASSLLQFQYFGPGTRLLVL.

This clonotype occurred a few times. V usage is TRBV12-3 or TRBV12-4 and J usage is TRBJ2-3; D assignment may be TRBD1 or TRBD2 (5 bases each). The V and J ends lost 6 bases and 6 bases respectively, with 19 bases between them. The CDR3 loop spans 15 amino acids. CDR3 sequence (DNA): TGTGCCAGCAGGCCACCGGGACCCTGGGGGGATACGCAGTATTTT. Translation: CASRPPGPWGDTQYF.

The J gene is TRBJ1-2, the V gene TRBV4-3, with 7 bases that match TRBD1. Trimming at V came to 1 base and at J to 7 bases, leaving 9 bases not matched to a gene. This CDR3 has 15 amino acids. Germline lookup yields CDR1 LGHNA and CDR2 YSLEER. DNA for the CDR3: TGCGCCAGCAGCCAAGGGGCACAGGGGTGGGGTGGCTACACCTTC. It is translated as CASSQGAQGWGGYTF.

This chain connects TRBV12-3 or TRBV12-4 to TRBJ1-2; D unclear. The ends were cut back, 1 base at V and 8 bases at J, with 5 bases in the middle. The CDR3 contains 11 residues. The CDR3 nucleotides read TGTGCCAGCAGTTTAGGCCAGGGCTACACCTTC. Its protein is CASSLGQGYTF.

At least ten counts were recorded for this clonotype. The genes are TRBV7-6 and TRBJ2-7, with D uncertain. CDR1 is SGHVS, CDR2 FNYEAQ, per germline. The length of the CDR3 is 16 residues. V lost 1 base and J 2 bases, leaving 15 bases between the germline ends. The DNA of the CDR3 is TGTGCCAGCAGCTTAGGGGGAAATAGGATGACCTACGAGCAGTACTTC. Translation: CASSLGGNRMTYEQYF.

V gene TRBV28 combines with J gene TRBJ1-4, with unresolved D. The CDR3 has 13 residues. CDR1 and CDR2 (germline): MDHEN, SYDVKM. V lost 10 bases, J lost 3 bases, and 12 bases lay in between. In DNA, the CDR3 is TGTGCCACGCAGCGGGCTCCTAATGAAAAACTGTTTTTT. Translated, it gives CATQRAPNEKLFF.